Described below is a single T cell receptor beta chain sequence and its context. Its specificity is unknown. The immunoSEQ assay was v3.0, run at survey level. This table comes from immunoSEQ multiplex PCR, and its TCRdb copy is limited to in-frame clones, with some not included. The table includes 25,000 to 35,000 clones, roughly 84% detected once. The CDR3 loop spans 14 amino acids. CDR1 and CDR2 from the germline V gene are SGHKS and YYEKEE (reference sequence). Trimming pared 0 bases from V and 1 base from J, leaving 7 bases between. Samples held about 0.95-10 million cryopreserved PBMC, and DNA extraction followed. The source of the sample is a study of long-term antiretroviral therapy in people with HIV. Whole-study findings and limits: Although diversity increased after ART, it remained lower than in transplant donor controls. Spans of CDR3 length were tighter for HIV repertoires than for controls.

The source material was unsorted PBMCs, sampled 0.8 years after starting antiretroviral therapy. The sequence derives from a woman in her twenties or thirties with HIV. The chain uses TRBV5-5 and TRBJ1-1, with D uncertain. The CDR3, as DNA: TGTGCCAGCAGCTTGGGACTTCGGAACACTGAAGCTTTCTTT. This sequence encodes CASSLGLRNTEAFF.